A single sample gave rise to the 27 T cell receptor beta chains below, sequenced in a study of T cell repertoires in cytomegalovirus infection. TCRdb independently ran MiXCR on the reads; one entry per CDR3 protein. The table includes some 160,000 distinct CDR3 sequences, approximately 17% detected once. The sample taken for sequencing was CD8+ T cells from PBMCs. Source of these receptors: a human donor in good health (CMV status not recorded). Some clones in this sample may be carry-over from other donors' samples.

The rearrangement links TRBV19 to TRBJ2-1; tentatively, D is TRBD2 (6 bases). The germline CDR1 and CDR2 sequences are LNHDA and SQIVND (reference sequence). V was cut by 10 bases and J by 7 bases, with 14 bases left in between. This CDR3 is built from 12 residues. The CDR3 loop is CATAGFWNEQFF. The DNA of the CDR3 is TGTGCCACCGCGGGATTTTGGAATGAGCAGTTCTTC.

The chain carries TRBV7-9 and TRBJ2-5; TRBD1 or TRBD2 may be the D gene (5 bases each). This CDR3 comprises 14 residues. Trimming pared 4 bases from V and 2 bases from J, leaving 11 bases between. Germline V CDR1 and CDR2: SEHNR, FQNEAQ (reference sequence). As DNA, the CDR3 is TGTGCCAGCAGCTCCGAGGGGAAACAAGAGACCCAGTACTTC. As protein: CASSSEGKQETQYF.

The CDR3 region is CASSFASGTPGAGELFF. DNA for the CDR3: TGTGCCAGCAGCTTCGCTAGCGGGACACCGGGGGCCGGGGAGCTGTTTTTT. V is TRBV7-2 and J is TRBJ2-2, with 9 bases aligning to TRBD2. The CDR3 runs 17 residues. V lost 3 bases and J lost 6; bases outside the gene matches: 11. Germline CDR1 SGHTA, CDR2 FQGNSA.

This clonotype came up many times. The V call is TRBV7-2, the J call TRBJ2-7; D ambiguous. This CDR3 has 12 amino acids. Germline CDR1 SGHTA, CDR2 FQGNSA. The V end lost 4 bases, the J end lost 2 bases, and 6 bases lay between the germline ends. This chain's CDR3 is CASSYGPYEQYF. The CDR3 nucleotides are TGTGCCAGCAGCTACGGACCCTACGAGCAGTACTTC.

This clonotype was picked up a small number of times. DNA for the CDR3: TGTGCCAGCAGCTTCGACAGGCCGACTGTCGAGCAGTACTTC. Residues: CASSFDRPTVEQYF. The chain recombines TRBV7-9 with TRBJ2-7; possible D gene TRBD1, 6 bases. Trimming took 3 bases from V and 6 from J, leaving 15 bases between them. Looked up from germline, CDR1 is SEHNR and CDR2 is FQNEAQ (reference sequence). The length of the CDR3 is 14 residues.

This clonotype was detected ten times or more. V usage is TRBV7-2 and J usage is TRBJ1-1, with no clear D. The CDR3 loop spans 13 amino acids. V dropped 5 bases and J dropped 3 bases, with 10 bases sitting between them. CDR1 is SGHTA and CDR2 is FQGNSA in the germline V gene. CDR3 DNA sequence: TGTGCCAGCAGCCGACGAGGAGACACTGAAGCTTTCTTT. Its protein is CASSRRGDTEAFF.

This clonotype was counted a few times. The rearrangement links TRBV7-9 to TRBJ2-7; a weak D match, TRBD1 (5 bases). The CDR3 loop spans 14 amino acids. Trimming pared 5 bases from V and 0 bases from J, leaving 11 bases between. The germline gives CDR1 SEHNR, CDR2 FQNEAQ (reference sequence). CDR3 loop: CASSPPGLSYEQYF. The CDR3 DNA reads TGTGCCAGCAGCCCCCCAGGGCTCTCCTACGAGCAGTACTTC.

A few counts support this clonotype. This chain joins TRBV7-9 and TRBJ2-7, with 9 bases identical to TRBD1. Per the germline V gene, CDR1 is SEHNR and CDR2 is FQNEAQ (reference sequence). V dropped 5 bases and J dropped 6; count of bases not matched to a gene: 2. The CDR3 is 12 residues long. The CDR3 DNA reads as TGTGCCAGCAGCACGACAGGGGGCGAGCAGTACTTC. This gives the protein CASSTTGGEQYF.

In this sample, this clonotype turned up many times. The chain is built from TRBV7-4 and TRBJ2-3; D is perhaps TRBD1 or TRBD2 (5 bases each). Germline-derived CDR1 and CDR2 are SGHVT and SQSDAQ. Trimming stripped 5 bases from V and 2 bases from J, with 14 bases between. The CDR3 is made up of 15 amino acids. The CDR3 region has the DNA TGTGCCAGCAGCCCACGGGACCGTGACACAGATACGCAGTATTTT. Amino acid sequence: CASSPRDRDTDTQYF.

There are a few counts of this clonotype. The CDR3 here is CASSPPRDYYEQYF. The CDR3 DNA sequence: TGTGCCAGCAGCCCCCCCCGGGACTACTACGAGCAGTACTTC. The V gene is TRBV7-2, the J gene TRBJ2-7, with 7 bases lining up with TRBD2. The germline V gene encodes CDR1 SGHTA and CDR2 FQGNSA. The CDR3 runs to 14 residues. The trim removed 5 bases at V and 3 bases at J, leaving 7 bases unmatched.

In this sample, this clonotype turned up a few times. This rearrangement joins TRBV7-2 to TRBJ2-1; TRBD1 or TRBD2 may be the D gene (5 bases each). This CDR3 has 19 residues. The germline gives CDR1 SGHTA, CDR2 FQGNSA. Trimming stripped 3 bases from V and 5 bases from J, with 26 bases between. In DNA form, the CDR3 reads TGTGCCAGCAGCTTGATGTTTGGGTCTCAAAGGGACCGAAACAATGAGCAGTTCTTC. Protein sequence: CASSLMFGSQRDRNNEQFF.

The chain carries TRBV7-6 and TRBJ2-5; no reliable D call. CDR1 is SGHVS and CDR2 is FNYEAQ in the germline V gene. V dropped 4 bases and J dropped 3 bases, with 3 bases sitting between them. This CDR3 spans 11 amino acids. This CDR3 reads CASSSKETQYF. In DNA, the CDR3 is TGTGCCAGCAGCTCCAAAGAGACCCAGTACTTC.

This clonotype was seen more than once but under ten times. The chain carries TRBV7-9 and TRBJ2-5, with D hard to call. Germline CDR1 SEHNR, CDR2 FQNEAQ (reference sequence). The ends were cut back, 1 base at V and 5 bases at J, with 11 bases in the middle. The CDR3 spans 14 residues. The CDR3 nucleotides are TGTGCCAGCAGCTTAGTAGGTTTGAGGGAGACCCAGTACTTC. It translates to CASSLVGLRETQYF.

V and J are TRBV7-8 and TRBJ2-7; D remains ambiguous. The germline V gene has CDR1 SGHVS and CDR2 FQNEAQ. V was cut by 0 bases and J by 4 bases, with 19 bases left in between. The CDR3 is 17 amino acids. The CDR3 here is CASSLANSGRSSYEQYF. The CDR3 DNA reads as TGTGCCAGCAGCTTAGCGAACTCAGGACGGAGCTCTTACGAGCAGTACTTC.

The rearrangement uses TRBV9 and TRBJ1-5; unclear D gene. Per the germline V gene, CDR1 is SGDLS and CDR2 is YYNGEE. V shed 1 base and J shed 5 bases, with 7 bases lying between them. The CDR3 has 13 residues. Here the CDR3 reads CASSVTGDQPQHF. Here the CDR3 DNA reads TGTGCCAGCAGCGTAACCGGGGATCAGCCCCAGCATTTT.

A few counts support this clonotype. The chain carries TRBV28 and TRBJ2-7; a weak D match, TRBD2 (6 bases). V gave up 6 bases and J gave up 0 bases, with 12 bases separating them. Germline V gene sequence: CDR1 MDHEN, CDR2 SYDVKM. The CDR3 runs to 14 residues. Here the CDR3 DNA reads TGTGCCAGCAGCCCGGGGAGGAGCTCCTACGAGCAGTACTTC. Translated, it gives CASSPGRSSYEQYF.

V usage is TRBV5-4 and J usage is TRBJ2-7, with unresolved D. Germline CDR1 reads SGHNT; CDR2 reads YYREEE (reference sequence). This CDR3 has 13 residues. V lost 0 bases, J lost 2 bases, and 6 bases lay in between. The chain's CDR3 is CASSLDRPYEQYF. CDR3 in DNA: TGTGCCAGCAGCTTGGACAGACCCTACGAGCAGTACTTC.

V is TRBV7-9 and J is TRBJ1-1, with unresolved D. Germline V gene sequence: CDR1 SEHNR, CDR2 FQNEAQ (reference sequence). Trimming took off 5 bases at V and 0 bases at J, with 13 bases between the two ends. The CDR3 is 15 amino acids. CDR3 in DNA: TGTGCCAGCAGCCCACCTGGAGGGATGAACACTGAAGCTTTCTTT. As protein: CASSPPGGMNTEAFF.

This clonotype was seen at least ten times. This rearrangement joins TRBV6-2 or TRBV6-3 to TRBJ2-1; maybe TRBD2 (5 bases). CDR1 and CDR2 from the germline V gene are MNHEY and SVGEGT. Between the trimmed V and J ends, which lost 5 bases and 5 bases, there was a span of 16 bases. This CDR3 has 15 residues. The CDR3 DNA reads TGTGCCAGCAGTCTACTTAGCGTACCAGACAATGAGCAGTTCTTC. As protein: CASSLLSVPDNEQFF.

The gene calls are TRBV29-1 and TRBJ2-7, with D unclear. Germline CDR1 reads SQVTM; CDR2 reads ANQGSEA. V was pared by 5 bases and J by 3 bases, with 14 bases between. CDR3 length equals 13 residues. CDR3 sequence: CSVRGREDYEQYF. Here the CDR3 DNA reads TGCAGCGTTAGAGGACGCGAGGACTACGAGCAGTACTTC.

The chain couples TRBV5-5 to TRBJ1-1; D gene unclear. The CDR3 spans 15 residues. V lost 4 bases and J 1 base, leaving 14 bases between the germline ends. The germline V gene has CDR1 SGHKS and CDR2 YYEKEE (reference sequence). The CDR3 loop is CASSPDGRWNTEAFF. For the CDR3, the DNA is TGTGCCAGCAGCCCAGACGGACGCTGGAACACTGAAGCTTTCTTT.

The genes are TRBV20-1 and TRBJ2-7; D is ambiguous. The V gene lost 2 bases and the J gene lost 1 base, with 12 bases spanning the gap. This CDR3 spans 14 amino acids. Germline V lookup: CDR1 DFQATT, CDR2 SNEGSKA (reference sequence). The CDR3 DNA sequence: TGCAGTGCTAGATTTCTAGTGCATTCCTACGAGCAGTACTTC. This codes for CSARFLVHSYEQYF.

The chain is built from TRBV5-1 and TRBJ1-1; 7 positions match TRBD1. The germline gives CDR1 SGHRS, CDR2 YFSETQ. The CDR3 covers 17 residues. The V and J ends lost 4 bases and 1 base, in that order; junction bases with no gene match: 13. The CDR3, as DNA: TGCGCCAGCAGCCCGACCCCCCGTACAGGGGCGAACACTGAAGCTTTCTTT. It encodes CASSPTPRTGANTEAFF.

This clonotype was found a few times. This rearrangement joins TRBV7-2 to TRBJ2-7, with D possibly TRBD1 on 5 matching bases. The V end was cut by 2 bases, the J end by 4 bases, with 12 bases between. Germline CDR1 reads SGHTA; CDR2 reads FQGNSA. The CDR3 consists of 14 residues. CDR3 sequence (DNA): TGTGCCAGCAGCTTATTATCAGGGATGTACGAGCAGTACTTC. This translates into CASSLLSGMYEQYF. Based on the CDR3 plus reference TRBV7-2 and TRBJ2-7, the full variable domain is GAGVSQSPSNKVTEKGKDVELRCDPISGHTALYWYRQSLGQGLEFLIYFQGNSAPDKSGLPSDRFSAERTGGSVSTLTIQRTQQEDSAVYLCASSLLSGMYEQYFGPGTRLTVT.

In its sample, this clonotype was seen a few times. The CDR3 DNA is TGCGCCAGCAGCCAAGTGGAAGAATTTTCTGGGGCCAACGTCCTGACTTTC. This translates into CASSQVEEFSGANVLTF. The chain joins TRBV4-3 to TRBJ2-6; D gene ambiguous. Germline CDR1 is LGHNA and CDR2 is YSLEER. V gave up 1 base and J gave up 1 base, with 11 bases separating them. The CDR3 length is 17 residues.

This clonotype was detected a few times. This chain links TRBV29-1 with TRBJ2-1; 11 bases are a match to TRBD2. This CDR3 region has 17 residues. Germline loops: CDR1 SQVTM, CDR2 ANQGSEA. The V segment lost 4 bases and the J segment 0 bases; nucleotides outside the gene matches: 8. The CDR3 DNA reads as TGCAGCGTTGGAGGGACTAGCGGAACCTCCTCCTACAATGAGCAGTTCTTC. This sequence encodes CSVGGTSGTSSYNEQFF.

This clonotype came up once. The CDR3 here is CASSPGTNSGANVLTF. Here the CDR3 DNA reads TGTGCCAGCAGCCCTGGGACAAACTCTGGGGCCAACGTCCTGACTTTC. The rearrangement uses TRBV5-4 and TRBJ2-6; weak D call: TRBD1 (6 bases). Germline-derived CDR1 and CDR2 are SGHNT and YYREEE (reference sequence). The CDR3 is made up of 16 amino acids. With 4 bases removed from V and 0 bases from J, the gap between germline ends came to 11 bases.